This T cell receptor beta chain is drawn from a study of blood T cell repertoires in COVID-19. Per the original data handling: Nucleated cell number was recorded as an estimate derived from reference gene primer amplification. Sequenced by immunoSEQ multiplex PCR; TCRdb stores in-frame clones only, minus some. That table supplies the V and J calls and clone size; D and trimming were determined from the DNA. The data contain some 670,000 clones, 85% to 90% of them singletons. The CDR3 has 13 amino acids. V lost 5 bases and J 3 bases, leaving 10 bases between the germline ends. The germline gives CDR1 SGHAT, CDR2 FQNNGV.

The chain has TRBV11-2 and TRBJ1-2; D perhaps matches TRBD1 (5 bases). Material: peripheral blood. The sequence was collected from a woman between 18 and 29 years old with acute or convalescent COVID-19. CDR3 DNA sequence: TGTGCCAGCAGCCTGACAGCTCACTATGGCTACACCTTC. It translates to CASSLTAHYGYTF.